One and the same sample provided the 32 T cell receptor beta chains below, sequenced in a study of immune cell composition in non-small cell lung cancer. Measured with immunoSEQ multiplex PCR; TCRdb has only the in-frame clones, and not every one. The table has 13,000 or so clones, about 70% seen once; the top ten hold 14%. Source material: lung tumor tissue. All receptors come from a human donor with non-small cell lung cancer.

The chain joins TRBV7-9 to TRBJ1-1; 12 bases match TRBD1. V was pared by 11 bases and J by 4 bases, with 17 bases of the junction left unmatched. Germline values: CDR1 SEHNR, CDR2 FQNEAQ (reference sequence). The CDR3 is made up of 17 amino acids. The CDR3 bases are TGTGCCGGAGCTACGGGACAGGGGGCAAGGTTGGGCACTGAAGCTTTCTTT. Residues: CAGATGQGARLGTEAFF.

This chain uses TRBV11-2 with TRBJ2-1, with 7 nucleotides matching TRBD1. The V gene's germline CDR1 is SGHAT and CDR2 FQNNGV. Germline trimming cut 0 bases from V and 3 bases from J; bases unmatched to any gene: 2. The CDR3 loop spans 15 amino acids. The CDR3 nucleotides read TGTGCCAGCAGCTTAGATCGACAGGGCTACAATGAGCAGTTCTTC. Amino acids: CASSLDRQGYNEQFF.

The chain links TRBV5-4 to TRBJ1-2, with D hard to call. This CDR3 is built from 16 residues. V shed 4 bases and J shed 4 bases, with 20 bases lying between them. Germline lookup yields CDR1 SGHNT and CDR2 YYREEE (reference sequence). The CDR3 loop is CASSPSGGTNAYGYTF. CDR3 DNA: TGTGCCAGCAGCCCTTCGGGAGGAACTAACGCCTATGGCTACACCTTC.

V and J are TRBV7-9 and TRBJ2-1; TRBD2 aligns across 9 bases. Looked up from germline, CDR1 is SEHNR and CDR2 is FQNEAQ (reference sequence). Trimming at V came to 5 bases and at J to 4 bases, leaving 12 bases not matched to a gene. The CDR3 is made up of 17 amino acids. The DNA for the CDR3 is TGTGCCAGCAGCCCCCCCCGACCTAGCGGGAATTACAATGAGCAGTTCTTC. Protein product: CASSPPRPSGNYNEQFF. Based on the CDR3 plus reference TRBV7-9 and TRBJ2-1, the full variable domain is DTGVSQNPRHKITKRGQNVTFRCDPISEHNRLYWYRQTLGQGPEFLTYFQNEAQLEKSRLLSDRFSAERPKGSFSTLEIQRTEQGDSAMYLCASSPPRPSGNYNEQFFGPGTRLTVL.

The chain links TRBV27 to TRBJ1-6; D might be TRBD1 (6 bases). Germline CDR1 MNHEY, CDR2 SMNVEV (reference sequence). The V end lost 2 bases, the J end lost 14 bases, and 22 bases lay between the germline ends. The CDR3 loop spans 16 amino acids. The CDR3 here is CASSLRTVSGHSTLHF. Written as DNA, the CDR3 is TGTGCCAGCAGTTTACGGACAGTGAGCGGCCATTCGACCCTCCACTTT.

This chain links TRBV4-2 with TRBJ2-5, with a weak D call TRBD2 (6 bases). The germline V and J ends were trimmed by 0 bases and 1 base, with 9 bases remaining between them. Germline V lookup: CDR1 LGHNA, CDR2 YNFKEQ. This CDR3 region has 15 residues. The CDR3 region is CASSQDWDSQETQYF. The CDR3 DNA sequence: TGTGCCAGCAGCCAAGATTGGGACTCCCAAGAGACCCAGTACTTC.

The chain joins TRBV7-3 to TRBJ2-3; 12 bases are a match to TRBD2. The CDR3 extends over 20 amino acids. Germline V CDR1 and CDR2: SGHTA, FQGTGA. J gave up 0 bases and V 1 base, and 11 bases lay outside the gene matches. The CDR3 sequence is CASSLKPSGGAQTSTDTQYF. CDR3 coding DNA: TGTGCCAGCAGCTTAAAACCTAGCGGGGGGGCCCAAACTAGCACAGATACGCAGTATTTT.

The rearrangement links TRBV5-1 to TRBJ2-1; 8 nucleotides align to TRBD2. CDR1 is SGHRS and CDR2 is YFSETQ in the germline V gene. CDR3 size: 15 residues. With V trimmed by 4 bases and J by 5 bases, 8 bases remained unmatched. In DNA form, the CDR3 reads TGCGCCAGCAGCCCCCCAGCGGGAGCAAACAATGAGCAGTTCTTC. Its translation is CASSPPAGANNEQFF. Looking up the rest from reference TRBV5-1 and TRBJ2-1 gives the full variable domain: KAGVTQTPRYLIKTRGQQVTLSCSPISGHRSVSWYQQTPGQGLQFLFEYFSETQRNKGNFPGRFSGRQFSNSRSEMNVSTLELGDSALYLCASSPPAGANNEQFFGPGTRLTVL.

This clone was seen a few times. This sequence joins TRBV4-3 and TRBJ2-7; 8 bases are a match to TRBD1. With V trimmed by 2 bases and J by 6 bases, 9 bases remained unmatched. The CDR3 runs to 15 residues. Germline V gene data show CDR1 as LGHNA and CDR2 as YSLEER. CDR3 DNA: TGCGCCAGCAGCCAATCATGGACAGGGCGTCGCGAGCAGTACTTC. Translating it yields CASSQSWTGRREQYF.

This chain connects TRBV19 to TRBJ1-1, with D tentatively TRBD1 (5 bases). The CDR3 runs 11 residues. Germline lookup yields CDR1 LNHDA and CDR2 SQIVND (reference sequence). Trimming stripped 4 bases from V and 9 bases from J, with 9 bases between. The CDR3 nucleotides read TGTGCCAGTAGTAGGGGCGGCCAAGCTTTCTTT. Amino acids: CASSRGGQAFF.

This clone is labeled as medium-sized. The rearrangement links TRBV6-1 to TRBJ1-1, with 8 positions matching TRBD1. The CDR3 is 13 amino acids. Germline values: CDR1 MNHNS, CDR2 SASEGT. With 4 bases clipped from V and 8 bases from J, the junction kept 6 bases outside the gene matches. The CDR3 sequence is CASSVKAGGEAFF. Here the CDR3 DNA reads TGTGCCAGCAGTGTCAAGGCAGGGGGCGAAGCTTTCTTT.

The chain combines TRBV6-4 with TRBJ2-2, with 8 nucleotides matching TRBD1. This CDR3 has 15 amino acids. Germline CDR1 is MRHNA and CDR2 is SNTAGT. The ends lost 6 bases at V and 6 bases at J; junction bases unmatched: 9. Here the CDR3 DNA reads TGTGCCAGCAGAAGCCAGGGGGCGCAGGCCGGGGAGCTGTTTTTT. Encoded protein: CASRSQGAQAGELFF.

This clone is labeled medium-sized. This chain joins TRBV7-2 and TRBJ2-5; D is undetermined. The V end was cut by 6 bases, the J end by 1 base, with 12 bases between. This CDR3 contains 14 residues. Germline-derived CDR1 and CDR2 are SGHTA and FQGNSA. CDR3 coding DNA: TGTGCCAGCAGTCGAAAGCGACTCCAAGAGACCCAGTACTTC. Protein product: CASSRKRLQETQYF. The whole variable domain, filled in from reference TRBV7-2 and TRBJ2-5, reads GAGVSQSPSNKVTEKGKDVELRCDPISGHTALYWYRQSLGQGLEFLIYFQGNSAPDKSGLPSDRFSAERTGGSVSTLTIQRTQQEDSAVYLCASSRKRLQETQYFGPGTRLLVL.

This chain connects TRBV7-9 to TRBJ2-5, with TRBD2 matching over 12 bases. Germline V gives CDR1 SEHNR, CDR2 FQNEAQ (reference sequence). J gave up 2 bases and V 5 bases, and 3 bases lay outside the gene matches. CDR3 length: 15 residues. For the CDR3, the DNA is TGTGCCAGCAGCACCGGACTAGCGGGGCAAGAGACCCAGTACTTC. Translating it yields CASSTGLAGQETQYF.

The chain carries TRBV25-1 and TRBJ2-7; D not certain. Trimming shortened V by 6 bases and J by 3 bases, and 12 bases separated the two germline ends. The CDR3 spans 13 residues. CDR1 and CDR2 (germline): MGHDK, SYGVNS. The CDR3 loop is CASSNHHYYEQYF. In DNA, the CDR3 is TGTGCCAGCAGCAACCACCACTACTACGAGCAGTACTTC.

This chain uses TRBV10-3 with TRBJ2-7; 8 bases align to TRBD1. This CDR3 is 13 amino acids long. Germline V gene sequence: CDR1 ENHRY, CDR2 SYGVKD. V lost 6 bases to trimming and J lost 5 bases; unmatched junction nucleotides: 6. The CDR3 protein is CAIRGDRRDEQYF. CDR3 nucleotide sequence: TGTGCCATCAGGGGGGACAGGCGGGACGAGCAGTACTTC.

This sequence joins TRBV5-6 and TRBJ2-7; a possible D gene is TRBD2 (6 bases). Germline assignment: CDR1 SGHDT and CDR2 YYEEEE. The CDR3 extends over 13 amino acids. V gave up 4 bases and J gave up 3 bases, with 11 bases separating them. The CDR3 bases are TGTGCCAGCAGCCTGGGACTCCGCTACGAGCAGTACTTC. Translated: CASSLGLRYEQYF.

This chain joins TRBV7-2 and TRBJ1-2; D remains unclear. Trimming shortened V by 5 bases and J by 2 bases, and 12 bases separated the two germline ends. This CDR3 has 14 residues. CDR1 is SGHTA, CDR2 FQGNSA, per germline. CDR3: CASSPPGRNYGYTF. DNA for the CDR3: TGTGCCAGCAGCCCCCCCGGGAGAAACTATGGCTACACCTTC.

The chain employs TRBV5-1 and TRBJ2-1, with no clear D. This CDR3 has 12 residues. Trimming shortened V by 4 bases and J by 1 base, and 3 bases separated the two germline ends. CDR1 SGHRS and CDR2 YFSETQ come from the germline V gene. In DNA form, the CDR3 reads TGCGCCAGCAGCCAGTCCTACAATGAGCAGTTCTTC. Translating gives CASSQSYNEQFF.

This chain links TRBV4-2 with TRBJ2-6; 9 bases are shared with TRBD1. V shed 5 bases, J shed 2 bases, and the junction held 7 bases outside the gene matches. This CDR3 has 17 amino acids. The germline V gene has CDR1 LGHNA and CDR2 YNFKEQ. The CDR3 loop reads CASSEGQGQAGANVLTF. CDR3 sequence (DNA): TGTGCCAGCAGCGAAGGACAGGGGCAAGCTGGGGCCAACGTCCTGACTTTC.

This clone showed up just a few times. J is TRBJ2-1 and V is TRBV5-4; TRBD2 matches at 11 bases. The CDR3 has 15 amino acids. V lost 4 bases and J lost 7; bases outside the gene matches: 7. Germline values: CDR1 SGHNT, CDR2 YYREEE (reference sequence). CDR3 sequence reads: CASSVTSGGHNEQFF. As DNA, the CDR3 is TGTGCCAGCAGCGTAACTAGCGGGGGCCATAATGAGCAGTTCTTC.

This CDR3 is CASSFYTGSTNEKLFF. The CDR3 coding sequence is TGTGCCAGCAGCTTCTATACAGGCTCAACTAATGAAAAACTGTTTTTT. This chain links TRBV5-6 with TRBJ1-4; possible D gene TRBD1, 5 bases. Trimming removed 2 bases at V and 0 bases at J, with 11 bases between. The CDR3 covers 16 residues. The V gene's germline CDR1 is SGHDT and CDR2 YYEEEE.

This clone has just a few counts. The chain links TRBV7-9 to TRBJ2-2; perhaps TRBD2 as D (5 bases). In germline, CDR1 is SEHNR, CDR2 FQNEAQ (reference sequence). The CDR3 has 14 amino acids. V was shortened by 8 bases and J by 6 bases, with 16 bases between the two germline ends. The chain's CDR3 is CASRGQAPAGELFF. The CDR3 DNA follows: TGTGCCAGCCGAGGGCAGGCGCCTGCCGGGGAGCTGTTTTTT.

CDR3 region: CASSPRRGGWGETQYF. The CDR3 bases are TGTGCCAGCAGCCCACGGCGTGGGGGGTGGGGAGAGACCCAGTACTTC. The chain is built from TRBV7-2 and TRBJ2-5, with a possible D match to TRBD2 (6 bases). Trimming pared 5 bases from V and 4 bases from J, leaving 20 bases between. Germline assignment: CDR1 SGHTA and CDR2 FQGNSA. The CDR3 loop spans 16 amino acids. The full variable domain, rest sourced from reference TRBV7-2 and TRBJ2-5, is GAGVSQSPSNKVTEKGKDVELRCDPISGHTALYWYRQSLGQGLEFLIYFQGNSAPDKSGLPSDRFSAERTGGSVSTLTIQRTQQEDSAVYLCASSPRRGGWGETQYFGPGTRLLVL.

The chain recombines TRBV7-9 with TRBJ2-5; 8 bases fit TRBD1. V lost 5 bases, J lost 2 bases, and 7 bases stayed unmatched. Germline assignment: CDR1 SEHNR and CDR2 FQNEAQ (reference sequence). CDR3 length: 15 amino acids. The CDR3 DNA sequence: TGTGCCAGCAGCCAATTCAGGGGGCTTCAAGAGACCCAGTACTTC. Residues: CASSQFRGLQETQYF.

The chain is built from TRBV27 and TRBJ1-1; maybe TRBD1 (5 bases). Germline values: CDR1 MNHEY, CDR2 SMNVEV (reference sequence). V was shortened by 5 bases and J by 3 bases, with 16 bases between the two germline ends. The length of the CDR3 is 15 residues. CDR3 nucleotides: TGTGCCAGCAGTCCTCTACAGGTAGGATACACTGAAGCTTTCTTT. Translated: CASSPLQVGYTEAFF.

V gene TRBV29-1 combines with J gene TRBJ1-2, with TRBD1 identical over 9 bases. Looked up from germline, CDR1 is SQVTM and CDR2 is ANQGSEA. The CDR3 totals 17 residues. The CDR3 loop reads CGCFFRTGDRTNYGYTF. In DNA form, the CDR3 reads TGCGGCTGTTTTTTTAGGACAGGGGACAGGACTAACTATGGCTACACCTTC.

The chain links TRBV7-9 to TRBJ2-7; 7 bases line up with TRBD1. This CDR3 has 15 amino acids. Germline CDR1 and CDR2: SEHNR and FQNEAQ (reference sequence). The V gene end was trimmed by 8 bases and the J gene end by 5 bases; junction bases not matched to a gene: 15. CDR3 coding DNA: TGTGCCAGCGCTTTCGCGGACAGGTTGGTTCACGAGCAGTACTTC. The encoded protein is CASAFADRLVHEQYF.

The chain combines TRBV11-2 with TRBJ2-7, with D unresolved. The germline V gene has CDR1 SGHAT and CDR2 FQNNGV. This CDR3 has 12 amino acids. Trimming took 1 base from V and 2 from J, leaving 3 bases between them. CDR3 nucleotides: TGTGCCAGCAGCTTAGGAGCCTACGAGCAGTACTTC. Residues: CASSLGAYEQYF.

V usage is TRBV19 and J usage is TRBJ1-2; a possible D gene is TRBD1 (6 bases). Germline V lookup: CDR1 LNHDA, CDR2 SQIVND (reference sequence). This CDR3 is built from 15 residues. V lost 10 bases and J 5 bases, leaving 23 bases between the germline ends. As DNA, the CDR3 is TGTGCCACCCGTCCGCAACAGGGAAATATATATGGCTACACCTTC. Its protein is CATRPQQGNIYGYTF.

This chain uses TRBV2 with TRBJ1-2; D gene uncertain. CDR1 and CDR2 from the germline V gene are SNHLY and FYNNEI. Trimming took 3 bases from V and 4 from J, leaving 12 bases between them. The CDR3 length is 14 residues. Written as DNA, the CDR3 is TGTGCCAGCAGTGATGGCGACCGGGGCTATGGCTACACCTTC. It translates to CASSDGDRGYGYTF.

The chain carries TRBV5-1 and TRBJ2-1; D may be TRBD1 (5 bases). The germline V gene encodes CDR1 SGHRS and CDR2 YFSETQ. The length of the CDR3 is 15 residues. Trimming pared 0 bases from V and 2 bases from J, leaving 9 bases between. The CDR3 loop is CASSLEGATYNEQFF. CDR3 coding DNA: TGCGCCAGCAGCTTGGAAGGGGCCACCTACAATGAGCAGTTCTTC.